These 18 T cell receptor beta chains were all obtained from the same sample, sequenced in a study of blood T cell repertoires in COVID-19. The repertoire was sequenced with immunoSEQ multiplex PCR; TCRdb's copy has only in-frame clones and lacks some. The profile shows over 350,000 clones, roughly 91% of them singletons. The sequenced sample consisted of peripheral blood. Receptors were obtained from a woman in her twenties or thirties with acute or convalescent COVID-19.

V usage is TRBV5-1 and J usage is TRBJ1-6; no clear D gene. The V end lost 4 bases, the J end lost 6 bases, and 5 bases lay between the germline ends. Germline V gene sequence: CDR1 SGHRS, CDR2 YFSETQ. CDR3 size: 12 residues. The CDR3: CASSPGNSPLHF. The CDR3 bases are TGCGCCAGCAGCCCGGGTAATTCACCCCTCCACTTT.

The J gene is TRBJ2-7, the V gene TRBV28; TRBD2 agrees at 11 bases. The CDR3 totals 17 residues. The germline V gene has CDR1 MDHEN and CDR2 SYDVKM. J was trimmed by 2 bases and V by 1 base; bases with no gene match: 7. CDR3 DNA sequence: TGTGCCAGCAGTTTATCCTTAGCGGGGGGGCCTCCCTACGAGCAGTACTTC. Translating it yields CASSLSLAGGPPYEQYF. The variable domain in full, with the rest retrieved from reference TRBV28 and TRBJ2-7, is DVKVTQSSRYLVKRTGEKVFLECVQDMDHENMFWYRQDPGLGLRLIYFSYDVKMKEKGDIPEGYSVSREKKERFSLILESASTNQTSMYLCASSLSLAGGPPYEQYFGPGTRLTVT.

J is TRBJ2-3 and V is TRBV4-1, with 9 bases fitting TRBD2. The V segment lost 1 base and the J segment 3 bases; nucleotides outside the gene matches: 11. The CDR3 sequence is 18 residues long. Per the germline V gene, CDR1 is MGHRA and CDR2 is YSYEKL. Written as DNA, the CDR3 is TGCGCCAGCAGCCAAGGTCTAGCGGGGTGGCAAGTAACAGATACGCAGTATTTT. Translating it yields CASSQGLAGWQVTDTQYF.

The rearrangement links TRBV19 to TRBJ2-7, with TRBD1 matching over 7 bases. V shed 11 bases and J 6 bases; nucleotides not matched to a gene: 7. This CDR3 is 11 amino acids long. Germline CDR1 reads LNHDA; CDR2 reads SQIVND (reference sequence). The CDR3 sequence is CAVIQGFEQYF. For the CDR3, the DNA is TGTGCCGTCATACAGGGGTTCGAGCAGTACTTC.

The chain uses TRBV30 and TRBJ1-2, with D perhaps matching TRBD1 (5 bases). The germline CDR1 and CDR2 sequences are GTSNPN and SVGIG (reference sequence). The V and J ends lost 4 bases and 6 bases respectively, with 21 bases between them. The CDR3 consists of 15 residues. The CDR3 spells CAWIGAGINPDGYTF. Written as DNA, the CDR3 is TGTGCCTGGATTGGGGCAGGGATTAACCCGGATGGCTACACCTTC.

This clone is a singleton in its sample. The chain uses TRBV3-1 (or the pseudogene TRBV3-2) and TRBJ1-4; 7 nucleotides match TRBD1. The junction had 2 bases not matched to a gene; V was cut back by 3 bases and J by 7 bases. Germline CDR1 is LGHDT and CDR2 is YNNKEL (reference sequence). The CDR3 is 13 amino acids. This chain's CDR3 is CASSHRTGEKLFF. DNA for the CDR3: TGTGCCAGCAGCCACCGGACAGGTGAAAAACTGTTTTTT.

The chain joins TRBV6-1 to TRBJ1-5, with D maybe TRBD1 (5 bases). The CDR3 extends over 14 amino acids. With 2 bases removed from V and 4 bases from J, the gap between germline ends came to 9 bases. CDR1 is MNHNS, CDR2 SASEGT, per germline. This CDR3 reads CASSEHRGNQPQHF. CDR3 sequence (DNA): TGTGCCAGCAGTGAACATAGGGGAAATCAGCCCCAGCATTTT.

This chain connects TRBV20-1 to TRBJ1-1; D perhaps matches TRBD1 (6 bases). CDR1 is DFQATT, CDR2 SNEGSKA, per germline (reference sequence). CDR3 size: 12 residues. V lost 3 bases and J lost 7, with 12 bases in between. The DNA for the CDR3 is TGCAGTGCTAGTAACAGGGCGGATGAAGCTTTCTTT. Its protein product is CSASNRADEAFF.

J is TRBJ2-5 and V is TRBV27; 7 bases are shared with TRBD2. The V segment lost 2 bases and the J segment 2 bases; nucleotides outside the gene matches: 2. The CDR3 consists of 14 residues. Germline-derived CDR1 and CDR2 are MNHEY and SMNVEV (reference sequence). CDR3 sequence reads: CASSLGGVQETQYF. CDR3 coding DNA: TGTGCCAGCAGTTTAGGGGGGGTACAAGAGACCCAGTACTTC.

The CDR3 DNA reads as TGTGCCAGTAGTAGCGGGGGAGCGGCGTTCGACACTGAAGCTTTCTTT. Its translation is CASSSGGAAFDTEAFF. The rearrangement joins TRBV19 to TRBJ1-1; D perhaps matches TRBD1 (5 bases). CDR1 and CDR2 from the germline V gene are LNHDA and SQIVND (reference sequence). V was cut by 4 bases and J by 3 bases, with 18 bases left in between. The CDR3 spans 16 residues.

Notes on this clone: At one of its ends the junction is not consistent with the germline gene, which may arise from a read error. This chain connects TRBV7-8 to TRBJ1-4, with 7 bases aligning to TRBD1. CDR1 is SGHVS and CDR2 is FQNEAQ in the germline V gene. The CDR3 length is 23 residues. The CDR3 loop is CASSLPKTRQGQLNPRPKEKLFF. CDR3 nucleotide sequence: TGTGCCAGCAGCCTACCTAAAACCAGACAGGGCCAACTAAACCCCCGGCCTAAGGAAAAACTGTTTTTT.

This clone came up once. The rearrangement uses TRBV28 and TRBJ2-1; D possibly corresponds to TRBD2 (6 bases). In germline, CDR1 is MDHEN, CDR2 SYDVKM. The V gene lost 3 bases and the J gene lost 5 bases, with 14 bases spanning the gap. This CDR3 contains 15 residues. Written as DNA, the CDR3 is TGTGCCAGCAGTTTTTTGCGGGGAGTAGACAATGAGCAGTTCTTC. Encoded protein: CASSFLRGVDNEQFF. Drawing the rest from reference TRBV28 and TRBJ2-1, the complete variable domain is DVKVTQSSRYLVKRTGEKVFLECVQDMDHENMFWYRQDPGLGLRLIYFSYDVKMKEKGDIPEGYSVSREKKERFSLILESASTNQTSMYLCASSFLRGVDNEQFFGPGTRLTVL.

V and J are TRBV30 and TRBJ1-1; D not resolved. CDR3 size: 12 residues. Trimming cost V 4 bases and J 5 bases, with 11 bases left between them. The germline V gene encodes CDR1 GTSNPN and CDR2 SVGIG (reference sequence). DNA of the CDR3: TGTGCCTGGATGGCGGTTGTTACTGAAGCTTTCTTT. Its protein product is CAWMAVVTEAFF.

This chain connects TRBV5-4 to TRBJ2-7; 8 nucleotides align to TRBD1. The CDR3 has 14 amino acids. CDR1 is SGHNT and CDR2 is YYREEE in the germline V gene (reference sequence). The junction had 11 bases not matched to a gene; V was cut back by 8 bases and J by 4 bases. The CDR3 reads CASQIQGVRYEQYF. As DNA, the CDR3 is TGTGCCAGTCAAATACAGGGGGTTCGATACGAGCAGTACTTC.

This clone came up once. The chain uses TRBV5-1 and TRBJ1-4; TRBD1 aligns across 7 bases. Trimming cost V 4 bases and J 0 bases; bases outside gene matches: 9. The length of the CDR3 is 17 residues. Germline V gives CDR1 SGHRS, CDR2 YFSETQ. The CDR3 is CASSNRRQGATNEKLFF. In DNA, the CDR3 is TGCGCCAGCAGCAACCGCCGACAGGGCGCAACTAATGAAAAACTGTTTTTT.

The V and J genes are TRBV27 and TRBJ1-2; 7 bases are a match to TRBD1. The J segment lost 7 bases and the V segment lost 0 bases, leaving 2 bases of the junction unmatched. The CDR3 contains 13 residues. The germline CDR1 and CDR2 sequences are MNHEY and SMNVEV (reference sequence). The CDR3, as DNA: TGTGCCAGCAGTTTATCAGGGGGCGGTGGCTACACCTTC. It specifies CASSLSGGGGYTF.

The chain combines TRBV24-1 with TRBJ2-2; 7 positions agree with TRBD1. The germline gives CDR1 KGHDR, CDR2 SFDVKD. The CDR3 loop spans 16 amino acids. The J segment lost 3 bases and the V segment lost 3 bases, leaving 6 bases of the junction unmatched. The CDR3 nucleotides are TGTGCCACCAGTGATCACGAAAGGGGGCACACCGGGGAGCTGTTTTTT. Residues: CATSDHERGHTGELFF.

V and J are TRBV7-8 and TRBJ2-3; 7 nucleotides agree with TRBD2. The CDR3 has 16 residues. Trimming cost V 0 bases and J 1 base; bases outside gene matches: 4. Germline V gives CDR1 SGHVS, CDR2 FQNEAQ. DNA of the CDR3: TGTGCCAGCAGCTTAGCTGTAACTAGCGGCACAGATACGCAGTATTTT. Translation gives CASSLAVTSGTDTQYF.